The rows below give T cell receptor beta chains drawn from one sample of a study of OX40 agonist ivuxolimab in advanced cancers. The protocol was immunoSEQ multiplex PCR, while the TCRdb copy is restricted to in-frame clones and leaves out a portion. The sample yields tens of thousands of clones, more than 75% seen once. Sequenced here: CD4+ or CD8+ T cells sorted from blood, sampled in a trial of the OX40 agonist ivuxolimab. Receptor source: an adult with an advanced solid tumor such as melanoma, head and neck, liver or kidney cancer. Both conserved end residues are part of each CDR3. The D gene is left open where the match is weak. Some rows mark clone size as missing; the rest say once, few, many or name a class of expanded clone.

V gene,J gene,clone size,D gene,CDR3 DNA,CDR3 protein
TRBV10-3,TRBJ1-6,-,-,TGTGCCATCAGTGAGTCTTCATCCTCCTATAATTCACCCCTCCACTTT,CAISESSSSYNSPLHF
TRBV29-1,TRBJ2-3,-,-,TGCAGCTCCAGTGGGGGCACAGATACGCAGTATTTT,CSSSGGTDTQYF
TRBV5-1,TRBJ1-4,-,-,TGCGCCAGCATGCTTTACGGGGGGACTAATGAAAAACTGTTTTTT,CASMLYGGTNEKLFF
TRBV11-2,TRBJ2-7,-,-,TGTGCCAGCAGCGGCCTACAGACGGCTCGGGTTTACGAGCAGTACTTC,CASSGLQTARVYEQYF
TRBV5-6,TRBJ2-7,-,-,TGTGCCAGCAGCTTGGCAGGGTCATACGAGCAGTACTTC,CASSLAGSYEQYF
TRBV7-9,TRBJ1-6,-,TRBD1,TGTGCCAGCAGTTCGACAGGGGGGAGCTCCTATAATTCACCCCTCCACTTT,CASSSTGGSSYNSPLHF
TRBV9,TRBJ2-3,-,-,TGTGCCAGCAGCGTAGTGGGCAGGGGCACAGATACGCAGTATTTT,CASSVVGRGTDTQYF
TRBV2,TRBJ2-7,-,-,TGTGCCAGCAGGGGGCAGGCTTACGAGCAGTACTTC,CASRGQAYEQYF
TRBV7-7,TRBJ2-5,-,TRBD2,TGTGCCAGCAGCTTATGGGGACTAGACGAGACCCAGTACTTC,CASSLWGLDETQYF
TRBV5-4,TRBJ1-2,-,TRBD1,TGTGCCAGCAGCTTGGAGCGGGACAGGGAGAGTGGCTACACCTTC,CASSLERDRESGYTF
TRBV5-1,TRBJ2-1,-,TRBD2,TGCGCCAGCAGCTTGGAGCTAGCGGGGGTCTACAATGAGCAGTTCTTC,CASSLELAGVYNEQFF
TRBV14,TRBJ2-2,-,-,TGTGCCAGCAGCCAAGAAGGACGGCTGTTTCCCACCGGGGAGCTGTTTTTT,CASSQEGRLFPTGELFF
TRBV19,TRBJ1-5,-,-,TGTGCCAGTAGCGAGTTTGGTCAGTACAATCAGCCCCAGCATTTT,CASSEFGQYNQPQHF
TRBV5-1,TRBJ2-1,-,-,TGCGCCAGCAGCTGGACGGGAGATGAGCAGTTCTTC,CASSWTGDEQFF
TRBV27,TRBJ1-1,-,-,TGTGCCAGCAGTTTATCCGCAGGCTTGAACACTGAAGCTTTCTTT,CASSLSAGLNTEAFF
TRBV13,TRBJ1-4,-,-,TGTGCCAGCAGCCCAACTAATGAAAAACTGTTTTTT,CASSPTNEKLFF
TRBV30,TRBJ2-5,-,-,TGTGCCTGGAGTGTAACAGGGTTCCAAGAGACCCAGTACTTC,CAWSVTGFQETQYF
TRBV6-4,TRBJ2-3,-,-,TGTGCCAGCAGTGCCCTCCGTGATACGCAGTATTTT,CASSALRDTQYF
TRBV4-1,TRBJ1-1,-,-,TGCGCCAGCAGCGAAGGAGGGGGATATGAAGCTTTCTTT,CASSEGGGYEAFF
TRBV5-4,TRBJ2-3,few,TRBD2,TGTGCCAGCAGCTTAGGGACTAGCGGGGGCACAGATACGCAGTATTTT,CASSLGTSGGTDTQYF
TRBV9,TRBJ2-5,-,TRBD2,TGTGCCAGCAGCGTAGGCGGCGGGGGGGCCGAGACCCAGTACTTC,CASSVGGGGAETQYF
TRBV27,TRBJ1-1,-,TRBD1,TGTGCCAGCAGGCCCGGGACAGGGAACACTGAAGCTTTCTTT,CASRPGTGNTEAFF
TRBV5-6,TRBJ1-5,-,-,TGTGCCAGCAGCTTGGGGCCCACAGATTATAGCAATCAGCCCCAGCATTTT,CASSLGPTDYSNQPQHF
TRBV5-6,TRBJ2-7,-,-,TGTGCCAGCAGAGCTGGGACTGCCTCCTACGAGCAGTACTTC,CASRAGTASYEQYF